The 32 T cell receptor beta chains reported below all come from one sample, sequenced in a study of glioma-infiltrating T cells. Using RNA template, CDR3s of TCR alpha and beta were amplified with iRepertoire arm-PCR. TCRdb analysed the multiplex PCR reads with MiXCR anew, one entry per CDR3 protein. Altogether roughly 20,000 distinct CDR3 sequences are present, roughly 24% being singletons, with the ten largest covering about an eighth. Material: glioma tissue, nonneoplastic brain tissue, or PBMCs (not recorded which). These receptors were taken from a human donor with low-grade glioma or glioblastoma, undergoing nonglioma brain surgery, or in good health (not recorded which).

This rearrangement joins TRBV15 to TRBJ1-5, with TRBD1 matching 8 bases. The V gene end was trimmed by 1 base and the J gene end by 4 bases; junction bases not matched to a gene: 0. Germline assignment: CDR1 LNHNV and CDR2 YYDKDF (reference sequence). This CDR3 comprises 14 residues. The CDR3 DNA follows: TGTGCCACCAGCAGAGGACAGGGGAATCAGCCCCAGCATTTT. It codes for CATSRGQGNQPQHF.

The chain recombines TRBV11-2 with TRBJ1-1; 8 bases are a match to TRBD1. The ends lost 0 bases at V and 3 bases at J; junction bases unmatched: 9. The CDR3 is made up of 17 amino acids. Germline CDR1 and CDR2: SGHAT and FQNNGV. The CDR3: CASSLDGTGLTHTEAFF. The CDR3 coding sequence is TGTGCCAGCAGCTTAGATGGGACAGGCTTAACACACACTGAAGCTTTCTTT.

At least ten counts were recorded for this clonotype. This chain connects TRBV20-1 to TRBJ2-3, with a tentative D call TRBD2 (6 bases). CDR1 DFQATT and CDR2 SNEGSKA come from the germline V gene (reference sequence). There are 16 residues in the CDR3. Trimming shortened V by 5 bases and J by 2 bases, and 20 bases separated the two germline ends. CDR3 DNA sequence: TGCAGTGCTCCCCGGGGGTGGGACTCTGTCACAGATACGCAGTATTTT. Its translation is CSAPRGWDSVTDTQYF.

J is TRBJ1-6 and V is TRBV19; 10 bases align to TRBD1. CDR3 length equals 14 residues. V lost 11 bases, J lost 10 bases, and 11 bases stayed unmatched. Germline CDR1 is LNHDA and CDR2 is SQIVND (reference sequence). CDR3 DNA: TGTGCCGGTTCTTCGACAGGGGGCGGGTCACCCCTCCACTTT. Encoded protein: CAGSSTGGGSPLHF.

This clonotype is labeled medium-sized (0.01 to 0.1%). The chain employs TRBV7-2 and TRBJ2-5, with unresolved D. CDR3 length: 14 residues. CDR1 is SGHTA and CDR2 is FQGNSA in the germline V gene. V was shortened by 2 bases and J by 4 bases, with 11 bases between the two germline ends. CDR3 DNA sequence: TGTGCCAGCAGCTTACACGGAAAGCGAGAGACCCAGTACTTC. It codes for CASSLHGKRETQYF. Looking up the rest from reference TRBV7-2 and TRBJ2-5 gives the full variable domain: GAGVSQSPSNKVTEKGKDVELRCDPISGHTALYWYRQSLGQGLEFLIYFQGNSAPDKSGLPSDRFSAERTGGSVSTLTIQRTQQEDSAVYLCASSLHGKRETQYFGPGTRLLVL.

The V and J genes are TRBV19 and TRBJ1-1; D gene unclear. V gave up 1 base and J gave up 0 bases, with 12 bases separating them. CDR1 LNHDA and CDR2 SQIVND come from the germline V gene (reference sequence). The CDR3 loop spans 16 amino acids. The DNA for the CDR3 is TGTGCCAGTAGTATAGCACCCCGACCGATGAACACTGAAGCTTTCTTT. Its translation is CASSIAPRPMNTEAFF.

This clonotype occurred many times. V gene TRBV7-3 combines with J gene TRBJ2-1; TRBD2 aligns across 8 bases. Germline CDR1 is SGHTA and CDR2 is FQGTGA. This CDR3 has 17 amino acids. With V trimmed by 2 bases and J by 4 bases, 10 bases remained unmatched. CDR3: CASSLGVSGGGYNEQFF. The CDR3 nucleotides are TGTGCCAGCAGCTTAGGAGTCTCCGGCGGGGGGTACAATGAGCAGTTCTTC.

This clonotype rates as medium-sized. The CDR3 DNA sequence: TGTGCCAGCAGCTCACCGGCAGGGACAGTGGCTAATAGCAATCAGCCCCAGCATTTT. Protein product: CASSSPAGTVANSNQPQHF. J is TRBJ1-5 and V is TRBV7-2, with TRBD1 identical over 7 bases. Germline V gene lookup returns CDR1 SGHTA and CDR2 FQGNSA. V lost 4 bases, J lost 0 bases, and 15 bases stayed unmatched. The CDR3 runs to 19 residues.

Regarding this clonotype: At one end the junction does not follow the germline gene, possibly because of a read error. V gene TRBV6-2 or TRBV6-3 combines with J gene TRBJ2-7, with 9 bases aligning to TRBD1. CDR1 and CDR2 (germline): MNHEY, SVGEGT. The CDR3 runs 15 residues. As DNA, the CDR3 is TGTGCCAGCAGCCTATCCGGACAGGGGTTTTACGAGCTGTACTTC. It is translated as CASSLSGQGFYELYF.

This clonotype was recorded a few times. This chain uses TRBV14 with TRBJ1-1; the match to TRBD1 covers 9 bases. The J segment lost 6 bases and the V segment lost 0 bases, leaving 11 bases of the junction unmatched. This CDR3 is 17 amino acids long. Germline V gene data show CDR1 as SGHDN and CDR2 as FVKESK. The chain's CDR3 is CASSQDLGTGFFAEAFF. The DNA of the CDR3 is TGTGCCAGCAGCCAAGACCTAGGGACAGGGTTTTTTGCTGAAGCTTTCTTT.

This clonotype has at least ten counts. The CDR3 nucleotides are TGTGCCAGCATACATGCCGGAGGTACTGAAGCTTTCTTT. Translated: CASIHAGGTEAFF. The V gene is TRBV6-1, the J gene TRBJ1-1; no clear D. This CDR3 comprises 13 residues. Trimming took off 7 bases at V and 5 bases at J, with 14 bases between the two ends. The germline V gene encodes CDR1 MNHNS and CDR2 SASEGT.

The chain links TRBV5-1 to TRBJ2-1; D not certain. This CDR3 region has 16 residues. Trimming took off 1 base at V and 0 bases at J, with 11 bases between the two ends. Germline values: CDR1 SGHRS, CDR2 YFSETQ. The DNA of the CDR3 is TGCGCCAGCAGCTTGATGGCATTTAGCTCCTACAATGAGCAGTTCTTC. This sequence encodes CASSLMAFSSYNEQFF. The full variable domain, completed using reference TRBV5-1 and TRBJ2-1, is KAGVTQTPRYLIKTRGQQVTLSCSPISGHRSVSWYQQTPGQGLQFLFEYFSETQRNKGNFPGRFSGRQFSNSRSEMNVSTLELGDSALYLCASSLMAFSSYNEQFFGPGTRLTVL.

Notes on this clonotype: This could be a read error, since a much larger clone is one nucleotide away. The chain joins TRBV28 to TRBJ2-7; maybe TRBD2 (5 bases). The germline gives CDR1 MDHEN, CDR2 SYDVKM. The CDR3 is 13 amino acids. The CDR3 sequence: CTSSLHSGGEQYF. CDR3 DNA: TGTACCAGCAGTTTACACAGCGGAGGAGAGCAGTACTTC.

This clonotype was observed many times. V gene TRBV6-2 or TRBV6-3 combines with J gene TRBJ2-7; TRBD1 matches 7 bases. The CDR3 totals 14 residues. Losses at the gene ends were 7 bases for V and 0 bases for J; bases not matched to a gene: 6. Germline lookup yields CDR1 MNHEY and CDR2 SVGEGT. The CDR3 loop is CASNLRDSSYEQYF. The CDR3 coding sequence is TGTGCCAGCAATCTTAGGGACAGCTCCTACGAGCAGTACTTC.

A few counts support this clonotype. The chain joins TRBV4-1 to TRBJ2-4, with 9 nucleotides matching TRBD1. This CDR3 has 16 amino acids. Germline CDR1 is MGHRA and CDR2 is YSYEKL. V trimming: 1 base; J trimming: 5 bases; junction bases outside the gene matches: 6. The CDR3 DNA reads as TGCGCCAGCAGCCAAGGCCGACAGGGGGGCCAAAACATTCAGTACTTC. It translates to CASSQGRQGGQNIQYF.

CDR3 DNA sequence: TGTGCCAGCAGCTCTAGGACTAGCGGGGGGATGAATGAGCAGTTCTTC. Protein: CASSSRTSGGMNEQFF. The chain recombines TRBV5-4 with TRBJ2-1; 14 nucleotides agree with TRBD2. The V segment lost 3 bases and the J segment 7 bases; nucleotides outside the gene matches: 6. The CDR3 covers 16 residues. CDR1 SGHNT and CDR2 YYREEE come from the germline V gene (reference sequence).

The CDR3 here is CASSQRRRTQTQYF. The CDR3 DNA is TGCGCCAGCAGCCAACGGAGGCGGACACAGACCCAGTACTTC. The chain recombines TRBV4-3 with TRBJ2-5; D tentatively fits TRBD1 or TRBD2 (5 bases each). Germline CDR1 LGHNA, CDR2 YSLEER. CDR3 length equals 14 residues. The germline V and J ends were trimmed by 2 bases and 6 bases, with 13 bases remaining between them.

Written as DNA, the CDR3 is TGTGCCAGCGGCAATACTAACACCGGGGAGCTGTTTTTT. It is translated as CASGNTNTGELFF. V gene TRBV12-3 or TRBV12-4 combines with J gene TRBJ2-2; D remains unclear. Trimming took 8 bases from V and 2 from J, leaving 9 bases between them. The CDR3 totals 13 residues.

At least ten counts were recorded for this clonotype. V is TRBV6-1 and J is TRBJ2-1; D may be TRBD1 (6 bases). The CDR3 is 15 residues long. Germline V gene data show CDR1 as MNHNS and CDR2 as SASEGT. V lost 5 bases, J lost 7 bases, and 18 bases lay in between. The CDR3 region has the DNA TGTGCCAGCAGTTGGGGCGGACAGTCAGGGAATGAGCAGTTCTTC. Amino acids: CASSWGGQSGNEQFF.

As to this clonotype: A much larger clone differs from this one at a single base, so this may be a read error. The genes are TRBV12-3 or TRBV12-4 and TRBJ2-5; D uncertain. The ends were cut back, 7 bases at V and 5 bases at J, with 8 bases in the middle. This CDR3 has 11 residues. The CDR3 coding sequence is TGTGCCAGCATCCTGCTCGAGACCCAGTACTTC. Residues: CASILLETQYF.

The table lists this clonotype with many counts. This sequence joins TRBV6-1 and TRBJ1-3; 7 nucleotides align to TRBD1. This CDR3 comprises 15 residues. The junction had 11 bases not matched to a gene; V was cut back by 5 bases and J by 7 bases. CDR1 MNHNS and CDR2 SASEGT come from the germline V gene. The CDR3 DNA reads as TGTGCCAGCAGTTATGAGGGGGCGCAGGGTAACACCATATATTTT. Its translation is CASSYEGAQGNTIYF.

This clonotype was counted ten times or more. The rearrangement joins TRBV20-1 to TRBJ1-1, with D possibly TRBD1 on 6 matching bases. From germline, CDR1 is DFQATT and CDR2 SNEGSKA (reference sequence). The V end lost 6 bases, the J end lost 1 base, and 12 bases lay between the germline ends. This CDR3 is built from 13 residues. CDR3 in DNA: TGCAGTGCCAGGGGCAGTGAGAACACTGAAGCTTTCTTT. The encoded protein is CSARGSENTEAFF.

This clonotype appeared many times. The chain carries TRBV6-1 and TRBJ1-1, with D uncertain. V was pared by 7 bases and J by 1 base, with 10 bases between. CDR1 and CDR2 (germline): MNHNS, SASEGT. CDR3 length: 13 residues. The CDR3 DNA reads TGTGCCAGCATATACAGCCCGAACACTGAAGCTTTCTTT. Translation gives CASIYSPNTEAFF.

This clonotype was detected many times. A much larger clone differs from this one at a single base, so this may be a read error. The chain recombines TRBV28 with TRBJ2-3, with 7 positions matching TRBD2. CDR1 is MDHEN, CDR2 SYDVKM, per germline. This CDR3 spans 15 amino acids. CDR3 in amino acids: CDSSPMTSSADTQYF. CDR3 DNA sequence: TGTGACAGCAGTCCGATGACTAGCAGCGCAGATACGCAGTATTTT.

This clonotype is medium-sized in the sample. Possible read error: a much larger clone is one base away. The chain links TRBV7-2 to TRBJ1-1; D remains ambiguous. There are 13 residues in the CDR3. The germline V gene encodes CDR1 SGHTA and CDR2 FQGNSA. Here the CDR3 DNA reads TGTGCCCGCAGCTTAGAAGAATCCGCTGAAGCTTTCTTT. This encodes CARSLEESAEAFF.

This clonotype is labeled as large. The CDR3 DNA reads TGTGCCAGCAGTTACCATTCGTATGGCTACACCTTC. It translates to CASSYHSYGYTF. The chain couples TRBV6-2 or TRBV6-3 to TRBJ1-2; D call uncertain. Germline-derived CDR1 and CDR2 are MNHEY and SVGEGT. This CDR3 has 12 residues. V lost 2 bases and J 5 bases, leaving 6 bases between the germline ends.

With respect to this clonotype: A read error may explain this, as a much larger clone is one base away. The chain carries TRBV18 and TRBJ2-3; D is uncertain. Trimming took off 3 bases at V and 4 bases at J, with 8 bases between the two ends. The length of the CDR3 is 13 residues. Germline V gene data show CDR1 as KGHSH and CDR2 as LQKENI. This chain's CDR3 is CASSPRYADTQYF. Written as DNA, the CDR3 is TGTGCCAGCTCACCCAGGTACGCAGATACGCAGTATTTT. Full variable domain (missing parts from reference TRBV18 and TRBJ2-3): NAGVMQNPRHLVRRRGQEARLRCSPMKGHSHVYWYRQLPEEGLKFMVYLQKENIIDESGMPKERFSAEFPKEGPSILRIQQVVRGDSAAYFCASSPRYADTQYFGPGTRLTVL.

This clonotype was found many times. This chain links TRBV4-2 with TRBJ1-1; D remains unclear. V was shortened by 6 bases and J by 2 bases, with 13 bases between the two germline ends. There are 14 residues in the CDR3. The germline V gene has CDR1 LGHNA and CDR2 YNFKEQ. The CDR3 DNA reads TGTGCCAGCAGGAGGGATCGGGCCAACACTGAAGCTTTCTTT. Its translation is CASRRDRANTEAFF.

About this clonotype itself: The CDR3 does not close with the conserved phenylalanine or tryptophan, likely indicating a read error. The V gene is TRBV27, the J gene TRBJ1-2; D remains unclear. The CDR3 runs to 13 residues. Germline CDR1 MNHEY, CDR2 SMNVEV (reference sequence). Trimming removed 4 bases at V and 2 bases at J, with 8 bases between. Here the CDR3 reads CASSSLLNYGYTS. CDR3 in DNA: TGTGCCAGCAGTTCACTGTTAAACTATGGCTACACCTCC.

The chain is built from TRBV11-1 and TRBJ2-4, with D perhaps being TRBD1 or TRBD2 (5 bases each). Germline loops: CDR1 SGHAT, CDR2 FQDESV (reference sequence). The CDR3 extends over 15 amino acids. The ends were cut back, 3 bases at V and 8 bases at J, with 17 bases in the middle. The CDR3 DNA sequence: TGTGCCAGCAGCTTCCGTGGGACCGCGGCGGACATTCAGTACTTC. Protein product: CASSFRGTAADIQYF.

Points on this clonotype: This may stem from a read error, because a much larger clone lies one nucleotide away. This chain joins TRBV5-1 and TRBJ1-1, with 7 positions matching TRBD1. Looked up from germline, CDR1 is SGHRS and CDR2 is YFSETQ. CDR3 length: 12 residues. Unmatched junction bases numbered 7, after V lost 10 bases and J lost 4 bases. For the CDR3, the DNA is TGCGCCCGCACGGCAGGGGGCACTGAAGCTTTCTTT. This gives the protein CARTAGGTEAFF.

The chain has TRBV7-9 and TRBJ1-2, with D unresolved. The CDR3 has 11 residues. Germline CDR1 SEHNR, CDR2 FQNEAQ (reference sequence). The ends were cut back, 1 base at V and 12 bases at J, with 9 bases in the middle. CDR3 nucleotides: TGTGCCAGCAGCTTAGGACGTGGGGACACCTTC. Residues: CASSLGRGDTF.